These 28 T cell receptor beta chains came from one sample sequenced in a study of cytomegalovirus exposure and HLA in healthy donors. PCR primers comprised 60 Vbeta and 13 Jbeta primers. Sequenced by immunoSEQ multiplex PCR; TCRdb stores in-frame clones only, minus some. Found here are some 200,000 clones, roughly 68% of them singletons; the top ten hold 2.5% to 3%. The sample consisted of PBMCs. The receptors derive from a middle-aged man in good health and CMV-seropositive.

The rearrangement uses TRBV6-5 and TRBJ1-2; D remains unclear. The CDR3 is made up of 12 amino acids. V was pared by 4 bases and J by 6 bases, with 9 bases between. Germline V gene sequence: CDR1 MNHEY, CDR2 SVGAGI. The CDR3 DNA sequence: TGTGCCAGCAGTTGCCGACAAAATGGCTACACCTTC. This translates into CASSCRQNGYTF.

The rearrangement links TRBV7-2 to TRBJ2-7, with D perhaps matching TRBD1 (6 bases). The V gene lost 2 bases and the J gene lost 10 bases, with 12 bases spanning the gap. CDR3 length equals 12 residues. Germline V gene lookup returns CDR1 SGHTA and CDR2 FQGNSA. The CDR3 DNA follows: TGTGCCAGCAGCTTACGGCAGGGGAATCAGTACTTC. This translates into CASSLRQGNQYF.

This clone was counted only a few times. One end of the junction fails to match germline, which may point to a read error. This sequence joins TRBV7-9 and TRBJ2-7; no firm D call. The CDR3 length is 12 residues. The germline V gene encodes CDR1 SEHNR and CDR2 FQNEAQ (reference sequence). Here the CDR3 reads CSSSPSVYEQYF. In DNA, the CDR3 is TGTTCCAGCAGCCCCTCGGTTTACGAGCAGTACTTC. The full variable domain, with the rest looked up from reference TRBV7-9 and TRBJ2-7, is DTGVSQNPRHKITKRGQNVTFRCDPISEHNRLYWYRQTLGQGPEFLTYFQNEAQLEKSRLLSDRFSAERPKGSFSTLEIQRTEQGDSAMYLCSSSPSVYEQYFGPGTRLTVT.

The chain has TRBV6-5 and TRBJ2-7; tentatively, D is TRBD1 (7 bases). Trimming shortened V by 8 bases and J by 7 bases, and 12 bases separated the two germline ends. From germline, CDR1 is MNHEY and CDR2 SVGAGI. The CDR3 length is 11 residues. This CDR3 reads CASGRGQEQYF. DNA for the CDR3: TGTGCCAGCGGGCGGGGACAGGAGCAGTACTTC.

The rearrangement links TRBV10-3 to TRBJ2-7; 10 positions match TRBD2. CDR3 size: 13 residues. Germline V lookup: CDR1 ENHRY, CDR2 SYGVKD. The J segment lost 5 bases and the V segment lost 5 bases, leaving 3 bases of the junction unmatched. The CDR3 loop reads CAISSSGGDEQYF. The CDR3 DNA is TGTGCCATCAGTTCCAGCGGGGGGGACGAGCAGTACTTC.

This sequence joins TRBV18 and TRBJ1-4; maybe TRBD1 (6 bases). CDR1 and CDR2 (germline): KGHSH, LQKENI. The ends were cut back, 4 bases at V and 13 bases at J, with 22 bases in the middle. This CDR3 spans 15 amino acids. CDR3 sequence reads: CASSQTGTAEKRLFF. CDR3 DNA sequence: TGTGCCAGCTCACAAACAGGGACCGCTGAGAAAAGACTGTTTTTT.

J is TRBJ2-7 and V is TRBV11-2, with D possibly matching TRBD1 (5 bases). Deletions cut 0 bases from V and 3 bases from J, with 9 bases between. CDR1 is SGHAT and CDR2 is FQNNGV in the germline V gene. This CDR3 comprises 14 residues. In DNA form, the CDR3 reads TGTGCCAGCAGCTTAGATGGGGCGATCTACGAGCAGTACTTC. It is translated as CASSLDGAIYEQYF. The full variable domain, in which reference TRBV11-2 and TRBJ2-7 provide the parts outside the CDR3, is EAGVAQSPRYKIIEKRQSVAFWCNPISGHATLYWYQQILGQGPKLLIQFQNNGVVDDSQLPKDRFSAERLKGVDSTLKIQPAKLEDSAVYLCASSLDGAIYEQYFGPGTRLTVT.

The gene calls are TRBV6-1 and TRBJ1-2; 8 nucleotides align to TRBD1. V shed 4 bases, J shed 5 bases, and the junction held 6 bases outside the gene matches. Germline CDR1 and CDR2: MNHNS and SASEGT. The CDR3 sequence is 14 residues long. CDR3: CASSAGTGVYGYTF. The CDR3 DNA reads TGTGCCAGCAGTGCCGGGACAGGTGTATATGGCTACACCTTC.

Turning to this clone: A junction boundary mismatches the germline segment, possibly from a read error. V is TRBV7-9 and J is TRBJ1-5; a weak D match, TRBD1 (5 bases). The length of the CDR3 is 15 residues. From germline, CDR1 is SEHNR and CDR2 FQNEAQ (reference sequence). CDR3: CSSSPRGGGSQPQHF. In DNA form, the CDR3 reads TGTTCCAGCAGCCCGCGGGGGGGAGGATCGCAGCCCCAGCATTTT.

For this clone: Distinct nucleotide sequences in the sample also encode this CDR3. V and J are TRBV29-1 and TRBJ1-5; D unclear. The CDR3 runs to 12 residues. CDR1 is SQVTM, CDR2 ANQGSEA, per germline. V was shortened by 4 bases and J by 0 bases, with 4 bases between the two germline ends. CDR3 residues: CSVGSSNQPQHF. The CDR3, as DNA: TGCAGCGTTGGCAGTAGCAATCAGCCCCAGCATTTT.

V is TRBV27 and J is TRBJ1-5; no definite D call. V lost 1 base and J 9 bases, leaving 22 bases between the germline ends. Germline assignment: CDR1 MNHEY and CDR2 SMNVEV (reference sequence). The CDR3 sequence is 17 residues long. CDR3 loop: CASSLWARGSLGVPQHF. The CDR3 DNA reads as TGTGCCAGCAGTTTATGGGCGCGGGGTTCCCTGGGTGTGCCCCAGCATTTT.

This chain joins TRBV5-1 and TRBJ1-2; D is unresolved. The CDR3 has 15 residues. V was cut by 4 bases and J by 6 bases, with 19 bases left in between. The germline CDR1 and CDR2 sequences are SGHRS and YFSETQ. The CDR3 nucleotides read TGCGCCAGCAGCCCGGTACCAGGCGAAGGAAATGGCTACACCTTC. Protein sequence: CASSPVPGEGNGYTF.

The J gene is TRBJ1-3, the V gene TRBV5-1, with a tentative D call TRBD1 (5 bases). Deletions cut 4 bases from V and 1 base from J, with 18 bases between. CDR1 is SGHRS and CDR2 is YFSETQ in the germline V gene. This CDR3 contains 17 residues. For the CDR3, the DNA is TGCGCCAGCAGCGTCTTGAGTGCCGGGGGGTCTGGAAACACCATATATTTT. This sequence encodes CASSVLSAGGSGNTIYF.

This clone has a handful of counts. The chain employs TRBV7-3 and TRBJ2-1; 11 bases agree with TRBD1. This CDR3 has 15 amino acids. CDR1 is SGHTA and CDR2 is FQGTGA in the germline V gene. The V segment lost 3 bases and the J segment 9 bases; nucleotides outside the gene matches: 7. The chain's CDR3 is CASSFTGQGEGEQFF. Written as DNA, the CDR3 is TGTGCCAGCAGCTTTACGGGACAGGGGGAGGGTGAGCAGTTCTTC.

Only a few counts were recorded for this clone. The chain combines TRBV19 with TRBJ2-7, with 10 bases fitting TRBD2. Germline V lookup: CDR1 LNHDA, CDR2 SQIVND (reference sequence). V dropped 5 bases and J dropped 1; count of bases not matched to a gene: 2. The CDR3 has 14 amino acids. The CDR3 protein is CASSWTSGSYEQYF. In DNA, the CDR3 is TGTGCCAGTAGTTGGACTAGCGGTTCCTACGAGCAGTACTTC.

The chain uses TRBV6-5 and TRBJ2-5; possible D gene TRBD1, 5 bases. CDR1 and CDR2 (germline): MNHEY, SVGAGI. The CDR3 is 12 amino acids. The V end lost 4 bases, the J end lost 2 bases, and 5 bases lay between the germline ends. The CDR3 DNA follows: TGTGCCAGCAGTTCAGGGCAAGAGACCCAGTACTTC. This sequence encodes CASSSGQETQYF.

The V call is TRBV9, the J call TRBJ2-1; the match to TRBD2 covers 8 bases. The ends lost 5 bases at V and 0 bases at J; junction bases unmatched: 13. This CDR3 comprises 18 residues. Looked up from germline, CDR1 is SGDLS and CDR2 is YYNGEE. The CDR3 sequence: CASSHPPGGKGSYNEQFF. The CDR3 DNA sequence: TGTGCCAGCAGTCACCCCCCGGGGGGGAAAGGCTCCTACAATGAGCAGTTCTTC.

This CDR3 reads CASSADRGGLINEQFF. For the CDR3, the DNA is TGTGCCAGCAGCGCCGATCGGGGGGGCCTAATCAATGAGCAGTTCTTC. V is TRBV9 and J is TRBJ2-1, with 8 bases matching TRBD2. With 3 bases clipped from V and 6 bases from J, the junction kept 11 bases outside the gene matches. Germline V lookup: CDR1 SGDLS, CDR2 YYNGEE. CDR3 length: 16 amino acids.

The chain carries TRBV7-9 and TRBJ1-2, with D unclear. This CDR3 spans 19 amino acids. CDR1 SEHNR and CDR2 FQNEAQ come from the germline V gene (reference sequence). The V end was cut by 2 bases, the J end by 2 bases, with 24 bases between. The CDR3 DNA follows: TGTGCCAGCAGCTTATCTGGGAGAAGTTACCTCCCGGGGAACTATGGCTACACCTTC. Protein product: CASSLSGRSYLPGNYGYTF.

The V gene is TRBV15, the J gene TRBJ1-2; a possible D gene is TRBD1 (6 bases). CDR1 and CDR2 (germline): LNHNV, YYDKDF (reference sequence). The CDR3 runs 17 residues. The germline V and J ends were trimmed by 1 base and 8 bases, with 23 bases remaining between them. The chain's CDR3 is CATSRVSLRGPSRGYTF. The DNA for the CDR3 is TGTGCCACCAGCAGAGTTAGCCTCAGGGGTCCCAGCAGGGGCTACACCTTC. The full variable domain, in which reference TRBV15 and TRBJ1-2 provide the parts outside the CDR3, is DAMVIQNPRYQVTQFGKPVTLSCSQTLNHNVMYWYQQKSSQAPKLLFHYYDKDFNNEADTPDNFQSRRPNTSFCFLDIRSPGLGDTAMYLCATSRVSLRGPSRGYTFGSGTRLTVV.

V and J are TRBV19 and TRBJ1-6; 11 bases are shared with TRBD1. Trimming cost V 2 bases and J 7 bases; bases outside gene matches: 1. From germline, CDR1 is LNHDA and CDR2 SQIVND (reference sequence). This CDR3 has 15 amino acids. In DNA, the CDR3 is TGTGCCAGTAGTATAAGGGACAGGGGGAATTCACCCCTCCACTTT. Translating gives CASSIRDRGNSPLHF.

This clone was counted a single time. The V call is TRBV5-1, the J call TRBJ1-1; TRBD1 is a possible D gene (5 bases). V was clipped by 0 bases and J by 0 bases, with 21 bases between them. The CDR3 spans 19 residues. Per germline, CDR1 SGHRS and CDR2 YFSETQ. In DNA, the CDR3 is TGCGCCAGCAGCTTGGCGCCATTGGGGGGTCCTCAGCTGAACACTGAAGCTTTCTTT. It translates to CASSLAPLGGPQLNTEAFF.

The rearrangement joins TRBV19 to TRBJ1-5, with TRBD1 identical over 11 bases. The CDR3 runs to 17 residues. Unmatched junction bases numbered 12, after V lost 10 bases and J lost 1 base. Germline V gene lookup returns CDR1 LNHDA and CDR2 SQIVND (reference sequence). CDR3 DNA: TGTGCCACCCATGGGACAGGGGGGACCCTCAGCAATCAGCCCCAGCATTTT. Translating it yields CATHGTGGTLSNQPQHF.

The rearrangement joins TRBV4-2 to TRBJ2-3; TRBD2 matches at 9 bases. Germline CDR1 and CDR2: LGHNA and YNFKEQ. The CDR3 sequence is 23 residues long. Germline trimming cut 0 bases from V and 0 bases from J; bases unmatched to any gene: 22. Here the CDR3 DNA reads TGTGCCAGCAGCCAAGAGGGTGCGTTCGGTGTTAGCGGGGGACCGCCTAGCACAGATACGCAGTATTTT. Translation gives CASSQEGAFGVSGGPPSTDTQYF.

The V call is TRBV7-2, the J call TRBJ1-5; the D gene is possibly TRBD1 (5 bases). The ends were cut back, 6 bases at V and 7 bases at J, with 10 bases in the middle. The length of the CDR3 is 12 residues. Germline V gene sequence: CDR1 SGHTA, CDR2 FQGNSA. The CDR3 spells CASRTGGQPQHF. CDR3 in DNA: TGTGCCAGCAGGACCGGGGGACAGCCCCAGCATTTT.

This clone was counted only a few times. The chain combines TRBV19 with TRBJ1-1, with 7 positions matching TRBD1. CDR1 is LNHDA, CDR2 SQIVND, per germline (reference sequence). V was clipped by 2 bases and J by 5 bases; unmatched bases: 5. This CDR3 comprises 14 residues. The CDR3: CASSINRGTTEAFF. The CDR3 bases are TGTGCCAGTAGTATAAACAGGGGAACGACTGAAGCTTTCTTT.

This chain links TRBV4-3 with TRBJ1-6, with 8 nucleotides matching TRBD1. Germline lookup yields CDR1 LGHNA and CDR2 YSLEER. V dropped 3 bases and J dropped 10; count of bases not matched to a gene: 20. The CDR3 is made up of 19 amino acids. Here the CDR3 DNA reads TGCGCCAGCAGCCAGTATATGGGGGCTACATCTAACAGGGGGTCACCCCTCCACTTT. Its translation is CASSQYMGATSNRGSPLHF.

The sample holds a few counts of this clone. The rearrangement uses TRBV7-3 and TRBJ2-2, with 16 bases matching TRBD2. Germline assignment: CDR1 SGHTA and CDR2 FQGTGA. CDR3 length: 16 amino acids. The V and J ends lost 5 bases and 9 bases, in that order; junction bases with no gene match: 6. Here the CDR3 reads CASSGGLAGGRRELFF. CDR3 nucleotides: TGTGCCAGCAGCGGGGGACTAGCGGGGGGGCGAAGGGAGCTGTTTTTT.